This TCR beta chain is from a study of regulatory T cells in long-lasting Graves disease listed by TCRdb under 2021. Context from the whole study: Newly diagnosed Graves' disease patients had taken antithyroid drugs for less than 3 months. Peripheral blood TCR sequencing and RNA sequencing compared persistent Graves' disease patients with newly diagnosed Graves' disease patients. The study took place in China and was registered as a clinical trial. A total of some 33 samples were covered by TCR sequencing, comprising around 13 persistent and about 20 newly diagnosed Graves' disease patients. Study-level results and caveats: As a limitation, the authors acknowledged that the small sample size may reduce accuracy. Because the primary lesion, thyroid tissue, could not be accessed, the study looked at peripheral blood alone. Compared with newly diagnosed patients, persistent Graves' disease patients had lower TCR Shannon entropy and fewer highly expanded clones, which suggests clonal expansion. Only the TCR beta chain was sequenced and analyzed. Persistent disease showed preferential use of TRBV28, TRBJ1-2 and TRBJ2-5, whereas newly diagnosed disease favored TRBV20-1 and TRBJ2-1. A larger number of public clonotypes was shared among persistent patients (over 2,500) than among newly diagnosed patients (approximately 1,000).

This clonotype occurred many times. The clone's antigen remains unknown. Base qualities are not at hand, and no much larger clone is one base apart. Library method: multiplex PCR. The run used an Illumina HiSeq 4000. TCR beta libraries were built with iRepertoire HTBI primers and Arm-PCR amplification of CDR3 regions. PCR products were gel purified before sequencing. The authors' pipeline ran thus. Gene usage analysis of CDR3 amino acid clonotypes used the 62 TRBV and about 14 TRBJ segments found across samples. Filtered high-quality paired reads were merged into contigs using COPE and FqMerger. Contigs were aligned with BLAST to IMGT TRBV, TRBD and TRBJ reference genes, and CDR3 was defined per IMGT. Clonotypes above 0.1% frequency were classified as highly expanded clones. Shannon entropy served as the measure of repertoire diversity, while the Gini coefficient captured V-J evenness. A clonotype found in more than one individual was treated as public. The public reads were reanalyzed by TCRdb: fastp trimming at Q25, MiXCR alignment, in-frame beta chains only. Rows merge per CDR3 protein into single entries with the most common DNA and genes. The V and J calls follow TCRdb's processing rather than the paper's. The table for this sample lists fewer than 650,000 distinct CDR3 sequences; about 16% of them were counted only once. Around 13% of the sample rests with the top ten.

Relative to germline, V is missing 4 bases and J is missing 3 bases, with 5 bases of the junction outside any gene match. CDR1 MDHEN and CDR2 SYDVKM were looked up in the germline V gene. The CDR3 runs 16 amino acids, cysteine and phenylalanine included. Only the CDR3 region is kept as DNA, spanning 48 bases read in frame from base 1. Sample time point, as interpreted from the label and publication: newly diagnosed GD, antithyroid drugs for less than 3 months. For both TCR sequencing and RNA sequencing, RNA was extracted from PBMCs using TRIzol. Graves' disease was diagnosed according to American Thyroid Association guidelines. Patients were recruited from an endocrinology department in Xi'an, China. Each patient gave 7 to 9.5 milliliters of peripheral blood, collected in an EDTA anticoagulant tube. PBMCs were isolated by Ficoll Paque Plus density gradient separation without further T cell sorting. RNA quality was checked with an Agilent 2100 Bioanalyzer and agarose gel, and concentration with a NanoDrop 2000.

Separately, the same data were catalogued under a study of T cells in Graves' hyperthyroidism and ophthalmopathy. The second paper further reports: Graves' hyperthyroidism was defined as stable when no progression to ophthalmopathy occurred over 18 months of follow-up. The hyperthyroidism patients were between 18 and 65 years old and newly diagnosed, with a disease duration of less than 2 months. Exclusion was applied to patients with uncontrolled infections, other autoimmune diseases, pregnancy or lactation. Diagnoses were established on the basis of clinical symptoms, serum thyroxine and TRAb, thyroid ultrasound, and orbital computed tomography. The TCR CDR3 was subjected to a first round of RT-PCR using the HTBI primer set and the Qiagen OneStep RT-PCR kit. Blood samples also contained most of the expanded thyroid clonotypes (frequency above 0.001), which suggests that blood repertoires may reflect thyroid immune responses. Ophthalmopathy was separated from stable hyperthyroidism by a 13 V-J signature model, with just over 85% sensitivity and roughly 81% specificity obtained in cross-validation and 80%/75% obtained in testing. In validation, the model predicted progression to ophthalmopathy a median of about 6.5 months before onset, with about 71% sensitivity and 72.22% specificity. To identify TCR V-J signatures that set the groups apart, the researchers used a discovery cohort of more than 95 patients, made up of 40 to 45 with Graves' ophthalmopathy and about 60 with stable Graves' hyperthyroidism. An independent validation cohort of 18 to 20 hyperthyroidism patients and approximately 16 patients who later progressed to ophthalmopathy tested prospective prediction of ophthalmopathy. The 100 discovery patients were randomly split 7:3 into training and test sets. In several Graves' hyperthyroidism patients, the study also compared T-cell repertoires from thyroid tissue with T-cell repertoires from blood. Following sampling, methimazole starting at 30 mg daily was given to hyperthyroidism patients, and high-dose intravenous methylprednisolone was given to ophthalmopathy patients. A second multiplex PCR round built the libraries, followed by size selection and purification. Sequencing of the libraries was done on an Illumina HiSeq2000 using paired-end 100 bp reads. Raw data were processed with SOAPnuke, discarding reads with adapters, uncalled bases, mean Phred below 15, or no exact constant-primer or identifier match. High-quality paired reads were merged with COPE v1.2.5, and unique nucleotide sequences were defined as clonotypes. Clonotypes were aligned to IMGT TRBV, TRBD and TRBJ reference segments using MiTCR v1.1. Analysis was restricted to V-J combinations with a frequency above 0.0001, which covered roughly 99% of repertoires. The TCS score was defined as F50 (clonal expansion) divided by E x V (chaos), with BLOSUM62-based TCRdist calculated between CDR3 peptides within each V-J. Welch's t-statistics and random forest reduced just over 500 V-J features to 13, which were used in a naive Bayes classifier (R e1071). No statistical method was used to fix the sample size in advance, and group allocation was not hidden from the investigators. TCR Vbeta CDR3 sequencing of roughly 140 peripheral blood samples (more than 40 ophthalmopathy, around 80 hyperthyroidism and approximately 17 progressor patients) is reported in the paper.

The source was peripheral blood mononuclear cells (PBMCs), collected at new diagnosis, from a patient treated with antithyroid drugs. The sequence was collected from a young man with Graves disease. Donor details come from another sample of the same person, matched by shared clones. The chain links TRBV28 with TRBJ1-6, with 8 junctional bases fitting TRBD1. The CDR3 protein is CASSSPGQGYNSPLHF. Here is the DNA: TGTGCCAGCAGTTCCCCCGGACAGGGCTATAATTCACCCCTCCACTTT.